This T cell receptor beta chain was observed in a study of cytomegalovirus exposure and HLA in healthy donors. Primers for the PCR totalled 60 Vbeta and 13 Jbeta. TCRdb's copy holds only in-frame clones and misses some; the assay was immunoSEQ multiplex PCR. Of 120,000 or so clones detected, 75% to 90% appear once; the ten largest clones hold around 2%. The CDR3 has 14 residues. Germline CDR1 is MNHEY and CDR2 is SMNVEV (reference sequence). Trimming stripped 4 bases from V and 3 bases from J, with 10 bases between. General observations from the study: Using the classifier, cytomegalovirus status was reportedly diagnosed with high specificity and sensitivity. In vitro checks showed that a few CMV-associated chains really do target CMV antigens. The study listed around 150 cytomegalovirus-associated TCR beta chains.

In regard to this clone: What it recognizes is unknown.

This TCR came from a man aged 35-49 years in good health and CMV-seronegative. The sample was PBMCs. The chain has TRBV27 and TRBJ1-3; no firm D call. The DNA for the CDR3 is TGTGCCAGCAGTTCCGGAGTAGGTGGAAACACCATATATTTT. Its translation is CASSSGVGGNTIYF.